The 20 T cell receptor beta chains below all came from one sample that was sequenced in a study of blood T cell repertoires in COVID-19. Sequencing used immunoSEQ multiplex PCR; TCRdb keeps in-frame clones, though not all of them. The repertoire holds more than 200,000 clones, with 83% as singletons. Sequencing used peripheral blood. The receptors come from a woman aged 45-65 years with acute or convalescent COVID-19.

This clone occurred many times. The rearrangement joins TRBV11-2 to TRBJ1-1; D is perhaps TRBD1 (5 bases). Trimming shortened V by 2 bases and J by 0 bases, and 10 bases separated the two germline ends. The CDR3 covers 15 residues. CDR1 is SGHAT, CDR2 FQNNGV, per germline. CDR3 DNA sequence: TGTGCCAGCAGCTTAAGGGGCCGAGTGAACACTGAAGCTTTCTTT. Protein: CASSLRGRVNTEAFF.

The chain has TRBV6-1 and TRBJ2-1, with D maybe TRBD2 (6 bases). Per germline, CDR1 MNHNS and CDR2 SASEGT. Trimming took off 2 bases at V and 4 bases at J, with 18 bases between the two ends. This CDR3 is built from 17 residues. CDR3 DNA sequence: TGTGCCAGCAGTGAAAGGATGGGGGGAGTGCGGTACAATGAGCAGTTCTTC. It translates to CASSERMGGVRYNEQFF.

This clone was found a few times. The gene calls are TRBV24-1 and TRBJ1-5; D is unresolved. This CDR3 contains 15 residues. Germline CDR1 KGHDR, CDR2 SFDVKD. V dropped 5 bases and J dropped 6 bases, with 16 bases sitting between them. In nucleotides, the CDR3 is TGTGCCACCAGTGCCGGAGAGGGAGTTGGTCAGCCCCAGCATTTT. Residues: CATSAGEGVGQPQHF.

The V and J genes are TRBV2 and TRBJ2-3; possibly TRBD2 for D (5 bases). Germline CDR1 SNHLY, CDR2 FYNNEI. This CDR3 region has 13 residues. V lost 2 bases to trimming and J lost 4 bases, with 7 bases between them. The CDR3 loop reads CASSETGADTQYF. CDR3 DNA sequence: TGTGCCAGCAGTGAAACCGGGGCAGATACGCAGTATTTT.

This clone was recorded many times. V is TRBV6-5 and J is TRBJ2-7; 7 bases align to TRBD1. The trim removed 7 bases at V and 2 bases at J, leaving 8 bases unmatched. Germline values: CDR1 MNHEY, CDR2 SVGAGI. CDR3 length: 14 residues. CDR3 loop: CASKSDRFAYEQYF. The DNA for the CDR3 is TGTGCCAGCAAATCGGACAGGTTTGCCTACGAGCAGTACTTC.

The chain recombines TRBV5-1 with TRBJ1-2; D not certain. The CDR3 is made up of 13 amino acids. Germline CDR1 is SGHRS and CDR2 is YFSETQ. Trimming pared 2 bases from V and 6 bases from J, leaving 11 bases between. CDR3 sequence: CASSFTGVDGYTF. Written as DNA, the CDR3 is TGCGCCAGCAGCTTCACCGGGGTCGATGGCTACACCTTC. The whole variable domain, remainder taken from reference TRBV5-1 and TRBJ1-2, is KAGVTQTPRYLIKTRGQQVTLSCSPISGHRSVSWYQQTPGQGLQFLFEYFSETQRNKGNFPGRFSGRQFSNSRSEMNVSTLELGDSALYLCASSFTGVDGYTFGSGTRLTVV.

This rearrangement joins TRBV5-1 to TRBJ1-6; no reliable D call. Trimming cost V 1 base and J 4 bases, with 9 bases left between them. The CDR3 length is 15 residues. Germline CDR1 reads SGHRS; CDR2 reads YFSETQ. The CDR3 loop is CASSLWYEYNSPLHF. The CDR3 DNA is TGCGCCAGCAGCTTGTGGTACGAGTATAATTCACCCCTCCACTTT.

The chain couples TRBV1 to TRBJ2-5; the DNA was not compared with TRBD2, the D call given in the table. TRBV1 is flagged as a pseudogene. The CDR3 totals 14 residues. The CDR3 DNA is TGCACCAGCAGCCAAGACCCGAGATGTGAGACCCAGTACTTC. This encodes CTSSQDPRCETQYF.

CDR3 in amino acids: CASSLDRDRLYGYTF. DNA for the CDR3: TGTGCCAGCTCACTCGACAGGGACCGGCTCTATGGCTACACCTTC. The chain joins TRBV18 to TRBJ1-2, with TRBD1 matching 7 bases. This CDR3 comprises 15 residues. The V segment lost 4 bases and the J segment 4 bases; nucleotides outside the gene matches: 9. CDR1 is KGHSH, CDR2 LQKENI, per germline.

This chain joins TRBV15 and TRBJ1-5; no clear D gene. The CDR3 spans 14 residues. V was shortened by 0 bases and J by 4 bases, with 7 bases between the two germline ends. From germline, CDR1 is LNHNV and CDR2 YYDKDF (reference sequence). CDR3: CATSRDKENQPQHF. As DNA, the CDR3 is TGTGCCACCAGCAGAGATAAAGAGAATCAGCCCCAGCATTTT.

This clone showed up just a few times. The chain combines TRBV19 with TRBJ2-1, with 7 bases fitting TRBD2. Germline V gene lookup returns CDR1 LNHDA and CDR2 SQIVND (reference sequence). The CDR3 is made up of 15 amino acids. V was clipped by 8 bases and J by 8 bases; unmatched bases: 15. CDR3 in DNA: TGTGCCAGTGGTCCCGGGACTACCTTCGTCGATGAGCAGTTCTTC. This codes for CASGPGTTFVDEQFF.

The chain carries TRBV4-2 and TRBJ2-7; 7 bases map to TRBD1. Trimming removed 1 base from V and 3 bases from J; junction bases left unmatched: 6. There are 15 residues in the CDR3. Germline lookup yields CDR1 LGHNA and CDR2 YNFKEQ. The DNA for the CDR3 is TGTGCCAGCAGCCAAGTGTTGGGACAGCTCTACGAGCAGTACTTC. This translates into CASSQVLGQLYEQYF.

CDR3 residues: CASSPEGFGYTF. The CDR3 nucleotides read TGTGCCAGCAGCCCGGAGGGTTTTGGCTACACCTTC. The rearrangement joins TRBV6-5 to TRBJ1-2; D is unresolved. The CDR3 consists of 12 residues. The V and J ends lost 6 bases and 7 bases respectively, with 12 bases between them. Germline V gene sequence: CDR1 MNHEY, CDR2 SVGAGI.

The chain employs TRBV7-8 and TRBJ2-7; D remains ambiguous. V was shortened by 3 bases and J by 1 base, with 13 bases between the two germline ends. Germline CDR1 is SGHVS and CDR2 is FQNEAQ. This CDR3 has 15 residues. The CDR3, as DNA: TGTGCCAGCAGCTTCGACACAACCATTTCCTACGAGCAGTACTTC. Protein: CASSFDTTISYEQYF.

V gene TRBV4-2 combines with J gene TRBJ1-6; D is unresolved. The CDR3 extends over 12 amino acids. V was pared by 3 bases and J by 7 bases, with 4 bases between. Germline CDR1 reads LGHNA; CDR2 reads YNFKEQ. The CDR3 DNA reads TGTGCCAGCAGCCAGTCGAATTCACCCCTCCACTTT. This encodes CASSQSNSPLHF.

Of note for this clone: Within the sample, other DNA sequences also encode this same CDR3. V usage is TRBV18 and J usage is TRBJ1-1; D may be TRBD1 (6 bases). V was pared by 3 bases and J by 1 base, with 6 bases between. Germline lookup yields CDR1 KGHSH and CDR2 LQKENI. There are 13 residues in the CDR3. CDR3 coding DNA: TGTGCCAGCTCACCGACAGGGAACACTGAAGCTTTCTTT. Its protein is CASSPTGNTEAFF.

The rearrangement links TRBV5-1 to TRBJ1-2; tentatively, D is TRBD1 (6 bases). Germline-derived CDR1 and CDR2 are SGHRS and YFSETQ. The CDR3 covers 14 residues. Trimming took off 4 bases at V and 7 bases at J, with 17 bases between the two ends. The CDR3 loop reads CASSPSDSDGGYTF. The DNA of the CDR3 is TGCGCCAGCAGCCCCTCGGACAGTGACGGTGGCTACACCTTC. The whole variable domain, remainder taken from reference TRBV5-1 and TRBJ1-2, is KAGVTQTPRYLIKTRGQQVTLSCSPISGHRSVSWYQQTPGQGLQFLFEYFSETQRNKGNFPGRFSGRQFSNSRSEMNVSTLELGDSALYLCASSPSDSDGGYTFGSGTRLTVV.

This clone appeared once. The chain links TRBV7-2 to TRBJ2-2; TRBD1 aligns across 8 bases. This CDR3 has 17 amino acids. The junction had 6 bases not matched to a gene; V was cut back by 2 bases and J by 1 base. Germline V lookup: CDR1 SGHTA, CDR2 FQGNSA. The DNA of the CDR3 is TGTGCCAGCAGCTTAACCCGGGACAGGTTGAACACCGGGGAGCTGTTTTTT. It translates to CASSLTRDRLNTGELFF.

The chain recombines TRBV6-1 with TRBJ2-7; 7 nucleotides agree with TRBD1. The V segment lost 1 base and the J segment 3 bases; nucleotides outside the gene matches: 6. The CDR3 length is 15 residues. The germline CDR1 and CDR2 sequences are MNHNS and SASEGT. In DNA form, the CDR3 reads TGTGCCAGCAGTGAAGAGCCGGGGACAGACTACGAGCAGTACTTC. Protein sequence: CASSEEPGTDYEQYF.

The chain joins TRBV28 to TRBJ2-2, with 8 bases aligning to TRBD2. Germline V gene sequence: CDR1 MDHEN, CDR2 SYDVKM. The CDR3 extends over 19 amino acids. Losses at the gene ends were 5 bases for V and 1 base for J; bases not matched to a gene: 15. This CDR3 reads CASSVRTSSKLGNTGELFF. DNA for the CDR3: TGTGCCAGCAGTGTCCGGACTAGCTCCAAGTTGGGGAACACCGGGGAGCTGTTTTTT.